This TCR beta chain was obtained from a study of cytomegalovirus exposure and HLA in healthy donors. Whole-study results and caveats: It was in a later analysis that TCR association rates were seen to vary by HLA locus, highest for DRB1 and lowest for HLA-C.

With 0 bases removed from V and 5 bases from J, the gap between germline ends came to 17 bases. Germline V gene sequence: CDR1 SGHNT, CDR2 YYREEE (reference sequence). The CDR3 consists of 16 residues. This clone was detected only a few times. What it recognizes is unknown. A multiplex PCR was run with 60 Vbeta primers and 13 Jbeta primers. The repertoire was sequenced with immunoSEQ multiplex PCR; TCRdb's copy has only in-frame clones and lacks some. Among roughly 120,000 clones listed, about 81% were seen once. Sequences were obtained from PBMCs. This chain joins TRBV5-4 and TRBJ1-2; D unclear. The TCR was taken from a middle-aged man in good health and CMV-seronegative. CDR3 loop: CASSLGSQKVFYGYTF. The CDR3 nucleotides are TGTGCCAGCAGCTTGGGTTCGCAGAAAGTTTTTTATGGCTACACCTTC.